One sample yielded the 32 T cell receptor beta chains listed below, sequenced in a study of cytomegalovirus exposure and HLA in healthy donors. The PCR contained 60 Vbeta and 13 Jbeta primers. The repertoire was sequenced with immunoSEQ multiplex PCR; TCRdb's copy has only in-frame clones and lacks some. This sample has approximately 130,000 clones, with approximately 84% found just once. Sequencing was performed on PBMCs. These receptors were obtained from a boy younger than 10 in good health and CMV-seronegative.

The CDR3 here is CASRGGGRDNEQFF. CDR3 coding DNA: TGTGCCAGCAGGGGAGGCGGGAGAGACAATGAGCAGTTCTTC. The chain uses TRBV9 and TRBJ2-1; 7 positions agree with TRBD2. CDR1 SGDLS and CDR2 YYNGEE come from the germline V gene. CDR3 length: 14 amino acids. With V trimmed by 5 bases and J by 5 bases, 7 bases remained unmatched.

This chain joins TRBV7-9 and TRBJ2-1, with TRBD1 matching 7 bases. The trim removed 5 bases at V and 4 bases at J, leaving 14 bases unmatched. Germline V gives CDR1 SEHNR, CDR2 FQNEAQ (reference sequence). The CDR3 loop spans 17 amino acids. CDR3 sequence (DNA): TGTGCCAGCAGCCAGAGCCGACAGGGTCCCGTATACAATGAGCAGTTCTTC. It is translated as CASSQSRQGPVYNEQFF.

V and J are TRBV14 and TRBJ1-4, with D maybe TRBD1 (6 bases). This CDR3 contains 15 residues. V was shortened by 5 bases and J by 5 bases, with 15 bases between the two germline ends. The V gene's germline CDR1 is SGHDN and CDR2 FVKESK. The DNA of the CDR3 is TGTGCCAGCAGCGTCGGGACAAGGTCGAATGAAAAACTGTTTTTT. This sequence encodes CASSVGTRSNEKLFF.

The table lists this clone with a count of one. DNA for the CDR3: TGCAGCGTTGAAGCTGGTGGGGGGTTTGCAACTAATGAAAAACTGTTTTTT. The encoded protein is CSVEAGGGFATNEKLFF. This chain joins TRBV29-1 and TRBJ1-4; possibly TRBD1 for D (5 bases). The CDR3 runs to 17 residues. Trimming pared 1 base from V and 0 bases from J, leaving 15 bases between. Germline CDR1 and CDR2: SQVTM and ANQGSEA.

The rearrangement joins TRBV5-1 to TRBJ2-1; no definite D call. The CDR3 covers 13 residues. V lost 7 bases to trimming and J lost 6 bases, with 14 bases between them. Germline V gene lookup returns CDR1 SGHRS and CDR2 YFSETQ. The CDR3 here is CASYVRPTNEQFF. The CDR3 DNA reads as TGCGCCAGCTATGTCAGGCCTACCAATGAGCAGTTCTTC.

The V call is TRBV11-2, the J call TRBJ2-1; TRBD2 matches at 9 bases. Germline loops: CDR1 SGHAT, CDR2 FQNNGV. V lost 1 base and J lost 8; bases outside the gene matches: 9. This CDR3 comprises 16 residues. CDR3 DNA: TGTGCCAGCAGCTTAGGCGGGAGGGTCCCTCGTGATGAGCAGTTCTTC. This sequence encodes CASSLGGRVPRDEQFF.

The V and J genes are TRBV27 and TRBJ1-1; D is ambiguous. Germline V gene lookup returns CDR1 MNHEY and CDR2 SMNVEV (reference sequence). This CDR3 has 16 amino acids. V lost 5 bases to trimming and J lost 0 bases, with 16 bases between them. The CDR3 spells CASSTLLGGMNTEAFF. The CDR3 DNA reads as TGTGCCAGCAGTACGCTCCTCGGCGGAATGAACACTGAAGCTTTCTTT.

The chain combines TRBV5-4 with TRBJ2-3; TRBD2 matches at 8 bases. Unmatched junction bases numbered 5, after V lost 9 bases and J lost 2 bases. Per the germline V gene, CDR1 is SGHNT and CDR2 is YYREEE (reference sequence). This CDR3 comprises 13 residues. The CDR3 region is CAIGLAITDTQYF. For the CDR3, the DNA is TGTGCCATAGGACTAGCTATCACAGATACGCAGTATTTT. The full variable domain, completed using reference TRBV5-4 and TRBJ2-3, is ETGVTQSPTHLIKTRGQQVTLRCSSQSGHNTVSWYQQALGQGPQFIFQYYREEENGRGNFPPRFSGLQFPNYSSELNVNALELDDSALYLCAIGLAITDTQYFGPGTRLTVL.

The chain recombines TRBV4-2 with TRBJ2-7, with 9 nucleotides matching TRBD1. Germline loops: CDR1 LGHNA, CDR2 YNFKEQ. Losses at the gene ends were 3 bases for V and 3 bases for J; bases not matched to a gene: 3. The CDR3 has 14 amino acids. The CDR3 DNA sequence: TGTGCCAGCAGCCAGGACAGGGGAAGCTACGAGCAGTACGTC. The encoded protein is CASSQDRGSYEQYV.

This clone was counted a few times. The gene calls are TRBV15 and TRBJ1-6, with D uncertain. V was pared by 6 bases and J by 4 bases, with 7 bases between. This CDR3 has 13 amino acids. Germline V gene sequence: CDR1 LNHNV, CDR2 YYDKDF (reference sequence). This chain's CDR3 is CATSLSYNSPLHF. The CDR3 nucleotides read TGTGCCACCAGTCTGTCTTATAATTCACCCCTCCACTTT. Together with reference TRBV15 and TRBJ1-6, the CDR3 gives the full variable domain: DAMVIQNPRYQVTQFGKPVTLSCSQTLNHNVMYWYQQKSSQAPKLLFHYYDKDFNNEADTPDNFQSRRPNTSFCFLDIRSPGLGDTAMYLCATSLSYNSPLHFGNGTRLTVT.

The chain is built from TRBV29-1 and TRBJ1-2, with TRBD1 matching over 7 bases. This CDR3 region has 14 residues. J gave up 0 bases and V 6 bases, and 7 bases lay outside the gene matches. Per the germline V gene, CDR1 is SQVTM and CDR2 is ANQGSEA. This CDR3 is CSVPGQETNYGYTF. The DNA for the CDR3 is TGCAGCGTCCCAGGACAGGAGACTAACTATGGCTACACCTTC.

The chain joins TRBV27 to TRBJ2-1; 10 nucleotides match TRBD1. Per germline, CDR1 MNHEY and CDR2 SMNVEV (reference sequence). The CDR3 contains 16 residues. V shed 6 bases, J shed 3 bases, and the junction held 8 bases outside the gene matches. CDR3 loop: CASRTPGQGVYNEQFF. DNA for the CDR3: TGTGCCAGCAGGACGCCTGGACAGGGGGTCTACAATGAGCAGTTCTTC.

This clone was observed a few times. V usage is TRBV2 and J usage is TRBJ2-1, with 10 positions matching TRBD2. V was pared by 3 bases and J by 0 bases, with 14 bases of the junction left unmatched. This CDR3 is built from 20 residues. The V gene's germline CDR1 is SNHLY and CDR2 FYNNEI. CDR3 sequence: CASSDPQGLAGVSSYNEQFF. CDR3 nucleotides: TGTGCCAGCAGTGACCCGCAAGGGCTAGCGGGAGTTAGCTCCTACAATGAGCAGTTCTTC.

The rearrangement links TRBV6-4 to TRBJ2-7, with D possibly TRBD1 on 6 matching bases. Looked up from germline, CDR1 is MRHNA and CDR2 is SNTAGT. This CDR3 is 13 amino acids long. Trimming pared 11 bases from V and 3 bases from J, leaving 17 bases between. This chain's CDR3 is CARREGQNYEQYF. The CDR3 DNA is TGTGCCCGACGAGAAGGACAGAACTACGAGCAGTACTTC.

In regard to this clone: The same CDR3 can be traced to other DNA sequences in this sample. The CDR3: CASSLGQYYGYTF. CDR3 nucleotides: TGTGCCAGCAGCTTAGGACAATACTATGGCTACACCTTC. The genes are TRBV7-2 and TRBJ1-2, with D unresolved. CDR1 and CDR2 (germline): SGHTA, FQGNSA. V lost 1 base and J lost 3, with 6 bases in between. The CDR3 consists of 13 residues.

This rearrangement joins TRBV7-3 to TRBJ2-2; D is perhaps TRBD1 (6 bases). Germline CDR1 is SGHTA and CDR2 is FQGTGA. V shed 4 bases and J shed 3 bases, with 12 bases lying between them. The length of the CDR3 is 15 residues. The CDR3 sequence is CASSSGQTHTGELFF. The CDR3 DNA follows: TGTGCCAGCAGCTCCGGACAGACCCACACCGGGGAGCTGTTTTTT.

This chain uses TRBV4-1 with TRBJ2-2; D might be TRBD2 (7 bases). The V gene lost 4 bases and the J gene lost 3 bases, with 15 bases spanning the gap. The germline CDR1 and CDR2 sequences are MGHRA and YSYEKL. The CDR3 runs 16 residues. The CDR3 reads CASSPRGARDTGELFF. The DNA for the CDR3 is TGCGCCAGCAGCCCCCGGGGGGCGAGGGACACCGGGGAGCTGTTTTTT.

This chain connects TRBV5-5 to TRBJ2-7; D is perhaps TRBD2 (5 bases). Germline lookup yields CDR1 SGHKS and CDR2 YYEKEE (reference sequence). There are 13 residues in the CDR3. V was cut by 0 bases and J by 4 bases, with 8 bases left in between. The DNA of the CDR3 is TGTGCCAGCAGCTTGGTGCCGGGGTACGAGCAGTACGTC. Its protein is CASSLVPGYEQYV.

The chain carries TRBV27 and TRBJ2-1, with a tentative D call TRBD1 (6 bases). This CDR3 contains 16 residues. The germline gives CDR1 MNHEY, CDR2 SMNVEV (reference sequence). V was trimmed by 5 bases and J by 4 bases, leaving 18 bases between them. As DNA, the CDR3 is TGTGCCAGCAGTCCCCGGACAGCCACAACGTACAATGAGCAGTTCTTC. Amino acids: CASSPRTATTYNEQFF.

This clone came up a few times. V is TRBV5-1 and J is TRBJ1-2, with TRBD1 as a possible D gene (6 bases). CDR1 and CDR2 from the germline V gene are SGHRS and YFSETQ. The V gene lost 4 bases and the J gene lost 5 bases, with 12 bases spanning the gap. The CDR3 sequence is 13 residues long. The DNA of the CDR3 is TGCGCCAGCAGCCTACAGGGCCTTTATGGCTACACCTTC. This sequence encodes CASSLQGLYGYTF.

The chain joins TRBV27 to TRBJ2-5, with a possible D match to TRBD2 (5 bases). Germline CDR1 reads MNHEY; CDR2 reads SMNVEV (reference sequence). Trimming stripped 6 bases from V and 7 bases from J, with 21 bases between. This CDR3 has 15 residues. The CDR3 sequence is CASRNYPEGLATQYF. As DNA, the CDR3 is TGTGCCAGCAGGAACTACCCCGAGGGCCTCGCGACCCAGTACTTC.

The V gene is TRBV30, the J gene TRBJ1-4, with D perhaps TRBD1 (5 bases). The CDR3 totals 15 residues. Germline V gene sequence: CDR1 GTSNPN, CDR2 SVGIG (reference sequence). V lost 4 bases and J lost 4, with 16 bases in between. The CDR3 here is CAWNGKGQINEKLFF. CDR3 nucleotide sequence: TGTGCCTGGAATGGGAAGGGGCAGATTAATGAAAAACTGTTTTTT.

The chain carries TRBV6-4 and TRBJ2-1; 9 bases are shared with TRBD2. This CDR3 comprises 15 residues. Per germline, CDR1 MRHNA and CDR2 SNTAGT. V trimming: 5 bases; J trimming: 6 bases; junction bases outside the gene matches: 8. This CDR3 is CASSPASGTGNEQFF. The CDR3 DNA sequence: TGTGCCAGCAGTCCGGCTAGCGGGACGGGCAATGAGCAGTTCTTC.

In this sample, this clone turned up a few times. The chain combines TRBV6-1 with TRBJ2-2, with 14 bases that match TRBD2. Germline CDR1 reads MNHNS; CDR2 reads SASEGT. This CDR3 contains 16 residues. V shed 4 bases and J 5 bases; nucleotides not matched to a gene: 3. This chain's CDR3 is CASSVGLAGETGELFF. The CDR3, as DNA: TGTGCCAGCAGTGTGGGACTAGCGGGAGAGACCGGGGAGCTGTTTTTT.

The chain employs TRBV2 and TRBJ2-2, with a tentative D call TRBD2 (6 bases). Deletions cut 3 bases from V and 5 bases from J, with 13 bases between. The CDR3 loop spans 15 amino acids. CDR1 SNHLY and CDR2 FYNNEI come from the germline V gene. CDR3 in amino acids: CASSDRAGRTGELFF. The CDR3 nucleotides read TGTGCCAGCAGTGACCGAGCAGGGAGGACCGGGGAGCTGTTTTTT.

The chain is built from TRBV2 and TRBJ1-1; D remains unclear. Deletions cut 7 bases from V and 5 bases from J, with 17 bases between. Germline V gene lookup returns CDR1 SNHLY and CDR2 FYNNEI. This CDR3 spans 14 amino acids. Here the CDR3 DNA reads TGTGCCAGCATACATAGCCCATCATCGACTGAAGCTTTCTTT. This translates into CASIHSPSSTEAFF.

A few counts support this clone. The gene calls are TRBV5-6 and TRBJ1-4; D is possibly TRBD1 (5 bases). CDR3 length: 15 residues. The germline V and J ends were trimmed by 4 bases and 0 bases, with 10 bases remaining between them. The V gene's germline CDR1 is SGHDT and CDR2 YYEEEE. This chain's CDR3 is CASSVGLATNEKLFF. The CDR3 DNA reads TGTGCCAGCAGCGTGGGACTGGCAACTAATGAAAAACTGTTTTTT.

The rearrangement links TRBV10-3 to TRBJ1-2; 10 bases align to TRBD1. The CDR3 runs 13 residues. Germline CDR1 and CDR2: ENHRY and SYGVKD. J gave up 7 bases and V 4 bases, and 3 bases lay outside the gene matches. The CDR3 spells CAISGDRGGGYTF. CDR3 DNA sequence: TGTGCCATCAGTGGGGACAGGGGAGGTGGCTACACCTTC.

V usage is TRBV27 and J usage is TRBJ2-5; TRBD1 might be the D (6 bases). The length of the CDR3 is 14 residues. Germline-derived CDR1 and CDR2 are MNHEY and SMNVEV (reference sequence). CDR3 in DNA: TGTGCAAGTAAGGGGCAGGGGATCCAGGAGACCCAGTACTTC. The encoded protein is CASKGQGIQETQYF.

V and J are TRBV5-4 and TRBJ1-1, with D unresolved. CDR1 is SGHNT and CDR2 is YYREEE in the germline V gene (reference sequence). V was shortened by 0 bases and J by 1 base, with 7 bases between the two germline ends. This CDR3 region has 14 residues. DNA for the CDR3: TGTGCCAGCAGCTTGGACAGCAGGAACACTGAAGCTTTCTTT. Translated: CASSLDSRNTEAFF.

This chain connects TRBV11-2 to TRBJ2-1, with 11 positions matching TRBD1. V gave up 0 bases and J gave up 5 bases; unmatched junction bases: 6. This CDR3 comprises 17 residues. Germline V lookup: CDR1 SGHAT, CDR2 FQNNGV. This CDR3 reads CASSLDLGQGADNEQFF. The CDR3 DNA reads TGTGCCAGCAGCTTAGATCTAGGACAGGGGGCTGACAATGAGCAGTTCTTC.

This clone was seen just once. This rearrangement joins TRBV5-5 to TRBJ2-5; the D gene is possibly TRBD1 (6 bases). This CDR3 has 14 residues. V was clipped by 2 bases and J by 1 base, with 9 bases between them. Germline loops: CDR1 SGHKS, CDR2 YYEKEE (reference sequence). CDR3 residues: CASSFSRGQETQYF. CDR3 nucleotide sequence: TGTGCCAGCAGCTTCAGCAGGGGCCAAGAGACCCAGTACTTC.